The 3 T cell receptor beta chains listed next were all sequenced from one sample in a study of blood T cells in healthy people across ages. PCR was performed a second time for about 7 to 11 cycles using a sample-barcoded 5' primer and a J-beta primer mix. MiXCR, applied by TCRdb to the 5' RACE reads, yields one record per CDR3 protein. Of about 1.7 million distinct CDR3 sequences detected, about 30% appear once; the ten largest clones hold roughly 8%. Sample: blood. Receptors originate from a woman aged 25 to 39 in good health.

The rearrangement links TRBV2 to TRBJ2-4; the match to TRBD1 covers 10 bases. The CDR3 runs to 16 residues. The germline V gene has CDR1 SNHLY and CDR2 FYNNEI. V lost 4 bases and J lost 6; bases outside the gene matches: 9. CDR3 residues: CASSGTGTGVGNIQYF. The CDR3 coding sequence is TGTGCCAGCAGTGGTACCGGGACAGGGGTTGGAAACATTCAGTACTTC.

This rearrangement joins TRBV6-5 to TRBJ1-5; D remains unclear. The germline V gene encodes CDR1 MNHEY and CDR2 SVGAGI. This CDR3 has 13 residues. V was trimmed by 5 bases and J by 7 bases, leaving 12 bases between them. The DNA for the CDR3 is TGTGCCAGCAGTCAGGTACGGAAACAGCCCCAGCATTTT. It specifies CASSQVRKQPQHF.

The chain links TRBV6-5 to TRBJ2-2; D gene ambiguous. CDR3 length: 12 residues. Trimming shortened V by 7 bases and J by 3 bases, and 6 bases separated the two germline ends. The germline CDR1 and CDR2 sequences are MNHEY and SVGAGI. CDR3 amino acids: CASIRHTGELFF. The CDR3 region has the DNA TGTGCCAGCATTCGCCACACCGGGGAGCTGTTTTTT.